What follows are 18 T cell receptor beta chains derived from one specimen sequenced in a study. TCRdb used MiXCR to reprocess the RT-PCR reads, holding one entry per CDR3 protein. There are approximately 720,000 distinct CDR3 sequences in the sample; over 12% occur only once, and about 3.9% lies in the top ten. Sequenced material: memory CD4+ T cells from blood. These receptors all come from a female donor in good health, serving as a healthy control.

This clonotype was seen ten or more times. J is TRBJ1-6 and V is TRBV6-2 or TRBV6-3; D gene ambiguous. This CDR3 spans 14 amino acids. Trimming took 2 bases from V and 7 from J, leaving 9 bases between them. CDR1 is MNHEY, CDR2 SVGEGT, per germline. The CDR3 loop reads CASSYGGANSPLHF. As DNA, the CDR3 is TGTGCCAGCAGTTACGGAGGAGCGAATTCACCCCTCCACTTT.

The chain couples TRBV5-3 to TRBJ2-3; D not resolved. TRBV5-3 counts as an open reading frame of uncertain function. V lost 7 bases and J 4 bases, leaving 10 bases between the germline ends. This CDR3 has 12 residues. As DNA, the CDR3 is TGTGCCAGAGGTAGAAACGCAGATACGCAGTATTTT. It encodes CARGRNADTQYF.

Ten or more counts support this clonotype. The chain couples TRBV4-3 to TRBJ2-1; no clear D. The CDR3 is 15 residues long. V dropped 0 bases and J dropped 7 bases, with 13 bases sitting between them. The germline gives CDR1 LGHNA, CDR2 YSLEER. This CDR3 reads CASSQDHTAKNEQFF. The CDR3 region has the DNA TGCGCCAGCAGCCAAGATCATACAGCAAAGAATGAGCAGTTCTTC.

The chain is built from TRBV5-1 and TRBJ2-6, with D possibly being TRBD1 (5 bases). The CDR3 spans 19 residues. Trimming removed 2 bases from V and 0 bases from J, with 18 bases in between. Germline V CDR1 and CDR2: SGHRS, YFSETQ. For the CDR3, the DNA is TGCGCCAGCAGCTTAACAGGAATCCCGCTGTACTCTGGGGCCAACGTCCTGACTTTC. Its protein product is CASSLTGIPLYSGANVLTF.

This clonotype appeared a few times. The V and J genes are TRBV5-1 and TRBJ2-2; D remains unclear. The CDR3 is 14 residues long. Germline V gene sequence: CDR1 SGHRS, CDR2 YFSETQ. Trimming removed 4 bases at V and 1 base at J, with 8 bases between. CDR3 in amino acids: CASSQLQNTGELFF. The CDR3 DNA is TGCGCCAGCAGCCAATTACAGAACACCGGGGAGCTGTTTTTT.

This clonotype was counted a few times. V usage is TRBV12-3 or TRBV12-4 and J usage is TRBJ2-2; TRBD1 agrees at 7 bases. The CDR3 consists of 15 residues. J was trimmed by 3 bases and V by 5 bases; bases with no gene match: 6. CDR3 bases: TGTGCCAGCAGTCTATGGACAGGATACACCGGGGAGCTGTTTTTT. Its translation: CASSLWTGYTGELFF.

This clonotype has more than one count but fewer than ten. This chain connects TRBV6-2 or TRBV6-3 to TRBJ1-1, with 12 bases fitting TRBD1. With V trimmed by 6 bases and J by 3 bases, 11 bases remained unmatched. The germline V gene encodes CDR1 MNHEY and CDR2 SVGEGT. The CDR3 totals 17 residues. The CDR3 sequence: CASSDGTGGRVDTEAFF. The CDR3 region has the DNA TGTGCCAGCAGCGACGGGACAGGGGGCCGGGTGGACACTGAAGCTTTCTTT.

This clonotype was observed a handful of times. The V and J genes are TRBV19 and TRBJ2-2; D is undetermined. V lost 1 base and J 2 bases, leaving 5 bases between the germline ends. The CDR3 spans 14 residues. Germline V lookup: CDR1 LNHDA, CDR2 SQIVND (reference sequence). The chain's CDR3 is CASSIGQNTGELFF. The CDR3 nucleotides read TGTGCCAGTAGTATAGGACAAAACACCGGGGAGCTGTTTTTT.

CDR3 amino acids: CASRQTPLGRSNQPQHF. In DNA form, the CDR3 reads TGTGCCAGCAGACAAACTCCCCTGGGGAGGAGCAATCAGCCCCAGCATTTT. This sequence joins TRBV6-2 or TRBV6-3 and TRBJ1-5; D unresolved. The CDR3 runs to 17 residues. V lost 6 bases, J lost 1 base, and 19 bases lay in between. Germline V gene sequence: CDR1 MNHEY, CDR2 SVGEGT.

The table lists this clonotype with many counts. The CDR3 reads CASLPGGESFHEQYF. For the CDR3, the DNA is TGTGCCAGCCTCCCGGGGGGGGAATCTTTCCACGAGCAGTACTTC. The V call is TRBV7-2, the J call TRBJ2-7; 8 nucleotides agree with TRBD2. The CDR3 loop spans 15 amino acids. V shed 8 bases, J shed 5 bases, and the junction held 14 bases outside the gene matches. Germline loops: CDR1 SGHTA, CDR2 FQGNSA.

This clonotype was seen only a few times. The chain employs TRBV28 and TRBJ2-1, with TRBD2 matching over 9 bases. There are 14 residues in the CDR3. Germline V lookup: CDR1 MDHEN, CDR2 SYDVKM. Trimming cost V 7 bases and J 9 bases; bases outside gene matches: 10. CDR3 DNA sequence: TGTGCCAGCACCATAGCGGGAGCTTCGGGTGAGCAGTTCTTC. It yields the protein CASTIAGASGEQFF.

This clonotype was picked up a small number of times. The rearrangement joins TRBV18 to TRBJ1-3; maybe TRBD1 (5 bases). Germline lookup yields CDR1 KGHSH and CDR2 LQKENI. The CDR3 is 15 amino acids. The V gene lost 6 bases and the J gene lost 1 base, with 13 bases spanning the gap. CDR3 amino acids: CASSPGATSGNTIYF. The CDR3 coding sequence is TGTGCCAGCTCTCCTGGGGCCACATCTGGAAACACCATATATTTT.

This clonotype was seen at least ten times. In DNA, the CDR3 is TGTGCCAGCAGTTCGGGAGACCTCTTCCTAAATGAAAAACTGTTTTTT. The encoded protein is CASSSGDLFLNEKLFF. The genes are TRBV28 and TRBJ1-4; D remains unclear. From germline, CDR1 is MDHEN and CDR2 SYDVKM. This CDR3 is built from 16 residues. V was trimmed by 4 bases and J by 5 bases, leaving 17 bases between them.

This clonotype was detected ten times or more. The rearrangement links TRBV20-1 to TRBJ2-4, with 7 bases aligning to TRBD1. The CDR3 sequence is 12 residues long. V lost 4 bases, J lost 7 bases, and 4 bases stayed unmatched. Germline CDR1 DFQATT, CDR2 SNEGSKA (reference sequence). CDR3 protein: CSANEGANIQYF. The CDR3 DNA reads as TGCAGTGCTAACGAGGGGGCGAACATTCAGTACTTC.

The rearrangement joins TRBV20-1 to TRBJ2-1, with 7 bases matching TRBD2. This CDR3 is 12 amino acids long. Per germline, CDR1 DFQATT and CDR2 SNEGSKA (reference sequence). Losses at the gene ends were 2 bases for V and 10 bases for J; bases not matched to a gene: 5. In DNA, the CDR3 is TGCAGTGCTAGACTAGCGGCCAGGGAGCAGTTCTTC. This encodes CSARLAAREQFF.

This clonotype was found many times. V gene TRBV27 combines with J gene TRBJ2-1, with TRBD1 matching 7 bases. Germline CDR1 and CDR2: MNHEY and SMNVEV (reference sequence). There are 15 residues in the CDR3. V was clipped by 5 bases and J by 0 bases; unmatched bases: 4. For the CDR3, the DNA is TGTGCCAGCAGTCCCCGGACAGGCTCCTACAATGAGCAGTTCTTC. Translation: CASSPRTGSYNEQFF.

This clonotype was found a few times. This chain connects TRBV5-1 to TRBJ2-7; the D gene could be TRBD1 or TRBD2 (5 bases each). This CDR3 is 16 amino acids long. The germline V gene encodes CDR1 SGHRS and CDR2 YFSETQ. The ends were cut back, 0 bases at V and 4 bases at J, with 17 bases in the middle. The CDR3 DNA reads TGCGCCAGCAGCTTGGGGGGGTTGGGGAGCAGTTACGAGCAGTACTTC. It yields the protein CASSLGGLGSSYEQYF.

This clonotype was seen at least ten times. V usage is TRBV24-1 and J usage is TRBJ2-1, with TRBD2 as a possible D gene (5 bases). Deletions cut 3 bases from V and 0 bases from J, with 14 bases between. Germline assignment: CDR1 KGHDR and CDR2 SFDVKD. The CDR3 extends over 17 amino acids. CDR3 nucleotides: TGTGCCACCAGTGATCCCGGACTCGCGAGCTCCTACAATGAGCAGTTCTTC. It yields the protein CATSDPGLASSYNEQFF.